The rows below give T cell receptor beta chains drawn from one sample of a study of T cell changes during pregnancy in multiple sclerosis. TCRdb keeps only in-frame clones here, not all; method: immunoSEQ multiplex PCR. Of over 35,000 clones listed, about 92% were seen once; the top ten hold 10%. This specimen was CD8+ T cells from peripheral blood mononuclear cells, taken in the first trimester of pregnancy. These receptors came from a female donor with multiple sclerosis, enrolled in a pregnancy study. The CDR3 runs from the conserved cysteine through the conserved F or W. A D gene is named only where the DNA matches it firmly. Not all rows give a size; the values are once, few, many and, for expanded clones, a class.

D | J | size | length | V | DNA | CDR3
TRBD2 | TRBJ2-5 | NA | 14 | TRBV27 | TGTGCCAGTAAACCGGGACTAGCGGAAGAGACCCAGTACTTC | CASKPGLAEETQYF
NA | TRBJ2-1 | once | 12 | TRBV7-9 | TGTGCCAGCAGCCCCCCATTGGCTGAGCAGTTCTTC | CASSPPLAEQFF
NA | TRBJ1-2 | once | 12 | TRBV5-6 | TGTGCCAGCAGCCGGGATTTTAATGGCTACACCTTC | CASSRDFNGYTF
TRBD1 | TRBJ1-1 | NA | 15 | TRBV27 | TGTGCCAGCATGTGGGGTCAGGGGGCAGACACTGAAGCTTTCTTT | CASMWGQGADTEAFF
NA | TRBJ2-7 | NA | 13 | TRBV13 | TGTGCCAGCAGCTTACTAACCTCCTACGAGCAGTACTTC | CASSLLTSYEQYF
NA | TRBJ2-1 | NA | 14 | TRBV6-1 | TGTGCCAGCAGTGATACCACTAGTTACAATGAGCAGTTCTTC | CASSDTTSYNEQFF
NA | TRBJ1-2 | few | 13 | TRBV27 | TGTGCCAGCAGTGTGGGCCTTACCGAGGGCTACACCTTC | CASSVGLTEGYTF
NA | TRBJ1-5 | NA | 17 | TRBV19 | TGTGCCAGTAGGGGCACAGGGATCGGAAGTAGCAATCAGCCCCAGCATTTT | CASRGTGIGSSNQPQHF
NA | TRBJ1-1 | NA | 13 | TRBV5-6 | TGTGCCAGCACCGTAGGGGGTCCGACTGAAGCTTTCTTT | CASTVGGPTEAFF
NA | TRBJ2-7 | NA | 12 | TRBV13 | TGTGCCAGCAGCTTATCTTTCTACGAGCAGTACTTC | CASSLSFYEQYF
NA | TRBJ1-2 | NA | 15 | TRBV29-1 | TGCAGCGTTACCCCCAGGGGAACTATTAATGGTGGCTACACCTTC | CSVTPRGTINGGYTF
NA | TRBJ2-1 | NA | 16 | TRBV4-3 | TGCGCCAGCAGCCAAGATCTCGACTTCCGCGGCAATGAGCAGTTCTTC | CASSQDLDFRGNEQFF
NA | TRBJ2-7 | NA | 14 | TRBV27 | TGTGCCAGCAGTCATAGGGACTTACCCTACGAGCAGTACTTC | CASSHRDLPYEQYF
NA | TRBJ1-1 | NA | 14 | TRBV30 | TGTGCCTGGTTTACCGCCCGAAACAATAACGAAGCTTTCTTT | CAWFTARNNNEAFF
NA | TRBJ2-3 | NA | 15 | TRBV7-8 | TGTGCCAGCAGCCCTCAATCAGGGGGCACAGATACGCAGTATTTT | CASSPQSGGTDTQYF
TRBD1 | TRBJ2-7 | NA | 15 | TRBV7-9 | TGTGCCAGCAGCTTAGGACAGGGGGAACTCTACGAGCAGTACTTC | CASSLGQGELYEQYF
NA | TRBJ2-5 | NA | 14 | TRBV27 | TGTGCCTCCTGGGGGGAAGCCTACCAAGAGACCCAGTACTTC | CASWGEAYQETQYF
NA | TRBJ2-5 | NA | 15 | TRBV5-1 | TGCGCCAGCAGCCAGAGTAGCGGTCAACAAGAGACCCAGTACTTC | CASSQSSGQQETQYF
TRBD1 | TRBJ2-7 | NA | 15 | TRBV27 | TGTGCCAGCAGTCCCGACAGGGAACGCTCCTACGAGCAGTACTTC | CASSPDRERSYEQYF
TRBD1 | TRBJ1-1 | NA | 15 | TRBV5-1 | TGCGCCAGCAGCGCTGCACAGGGGGCGAGTACTGAAGCTTTCTTT | CASSAAQGASTEAFF
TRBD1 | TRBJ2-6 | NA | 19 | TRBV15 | TGTGCCACCAGCAGAGATATAACAGGGGCCTCCTCTGGGGCCAACGTCCTGACTTTC | CATSRDITGASSGANVLTF
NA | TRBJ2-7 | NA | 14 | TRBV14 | TGTGCCAGCAGCCACGCGACAGCAACCTACGAGCAGTACTTC | CASSHATATYEQYF
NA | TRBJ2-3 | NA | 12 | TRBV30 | TGTGCCTGGAGTGTACTGGAGGATACGCAGTATTTT | CAWSVLEDTQYF
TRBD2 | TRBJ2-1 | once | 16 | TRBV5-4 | TGTGCCAGCAGCTTGGACTGGACTAGTTGGCACAATGAGCAGTTCTTC | CASSLDWTSWHNEQFF
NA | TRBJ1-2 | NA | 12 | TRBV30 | TGTGCCTGGAGCCAGACGGACTTTGGCTACACCTTC | CAWSQTDFGYTF
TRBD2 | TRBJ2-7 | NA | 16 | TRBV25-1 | TGTGCCAGCAGTTTTGAGGTAGCGGGCTCCTCGGGGGAGCAGTACTTC | CASSFEVAGSSGEQYF
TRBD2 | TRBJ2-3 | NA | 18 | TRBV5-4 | TGTGCCAGCAGCTTGGGCCCCTTCGCTAGCGGATACACAGATACGCAGTATTTT | CASSLGPFASGYTDTQYF
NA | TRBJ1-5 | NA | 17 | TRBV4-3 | TGCGCCAGCAGCCAAGTCTTTTCGGTCTCTAACAATCAGCCCCAGCATTTT | CASSQVFSVSNNQPQHF
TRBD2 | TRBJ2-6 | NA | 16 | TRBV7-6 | TGTGCCAGCAGCTCAAGCGGGGCTTTCGGGGCCAACGTCCTGACTTTC | CASSSSGAFGANVLTF
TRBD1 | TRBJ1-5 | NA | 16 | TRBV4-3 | TGCGCCAGCAGCCAAGAGGCAGGGGGCAGTTATCAGCCCCAGCATTTT | CASSQEAGGSYQPQHF
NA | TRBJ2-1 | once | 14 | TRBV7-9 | TGTGCCACCTCCAAGCGGAGCTCCTACAATGAGCAGTTCTTC | CATSKRSSYNEQFF
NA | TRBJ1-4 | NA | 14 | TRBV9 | TGTGCCAGCAGCGTAGGGGGAGGGAGTGAAAAACTGTTTTTT | CASSVGGGSEKLFF
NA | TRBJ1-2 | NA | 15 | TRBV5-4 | TGTGCCAGCAGCCAAGATGCAGGGCAAAACTATGGCTACACCTTC | CASSQDAGQNYGYTF